These T cell receptor beta chains were read from a single sample in a study of CD8+CD57+ T cells in acquired aplastic anemia. TCRdb re-called the reads with MiXCR, one entry per CDR3 protein. The table has about 210,000 distinct CDR3 sequences, 61% seen once; the top ten hold 25% to 35%. Sequencing was done on a sample of sorted CD4+, CD8+, or CD8+CD57+ T cells (not recorded which) from PBMCs. These receptors were obtained from a human donor in good health. Both conserved end residues are part of each CDR3. A D gene is named only where the DNA matches it firmly. For some rows the clone size is stated as once, few or many, or as a class when expanded; others skip it.

D gene: NA
clone size: NA
J gene: TRBJ1-6
V gene: TRBV3-1
CDR3 DNA: TGTGCCAGCAGCCAAAATAATACAGGGAAAGTAGGTAATTCACCCCTCCACTTT
CDR3 protein: CASSQNNTGKVGNSPLHF

D gene: TRBD1
clone size: few
J gene: TRBJ2-5
V gene: TRBV24-1
CDR3 DNA: TGTGCCACCAGTGACCCGACAGGGGGGAAAGAGACCCAGTACTTC
CDR3 protein: CATSDPTGGKETQYF

D gene: NA
clone size: many
J gene: TRBJ1-2
V gene: TRBV11-1
CDR3 DNA: TGTGCCAGCAGCCCGTACACCTCCGGAGGCTATGGCTACACCTTC
CDR3 protein: CASSPYTSGGYGYTF

D gene: TRBD1
clone size: once
J gene: TRBJ2-7
V gene: TRBV29-1
CDR3 DNA: TGCAGCGTTGGACAGGGAGAGGTCGGGCGGTACTTC
CDR3 protein: CSVGQGEVGRYF

D gene: TRBD1
clone size: NA
J gene: TRBJ2-1
V gene: TRBV10-3
CDR3 DNA: TGTGCCATCAGGGGCAGGGGGAACAATGAGCAGTTCTTC
CDR3 protein: CAIRGRGNNEQFF

D gene: TRBD2
clone size: NA
J gene: TRBJ2-7
V gene: TRBV7-3
CDR3 DNA: TGTGCCAGCAGCCCCGGACTAGCGGTCTACGAGCAGTACTTC
CDR3 protein: CASSPGLAVYEQYF

D gene: NA
clone size: NA
J gene: TRBJ2-7
V gene: TRBV19
CDR3 DNA: TGTGCCAGTAGTATAGGCAGGGAGAGGAGGTACGAGCAGTACTTC
CDR3 protein: CASSIGRERRYEQYF

D gene: NA
clone size: NA
J gene: TRBJ2-3
V gene: TRBV29-1
CDR3 DNA: TGCAGCTCTCGGGGTAGCGGCTTAGATACGCAGTATTTT
CDR3 protein: CSSRGSGLDTQYF

D gene: NA
clone size: few
J gene: TRBJ2-6
V gene: TRBV7-2
CDR3 DNA: TGTGCCAGCAGCCCTAGGACTGGGGCCAACGTCCTGACTTTC
CDR3 protein: CASSPRTGANVLTF

D gene: NA
clone size: few
J gene: TRBJ2-1
V gene: TRBV2
CDR3 DNA: TGTGCCAGCAGTGAAGGTGGGGCCTACAATGAGCAGTTCTTC
CDR3 protein: CASSEGGAYNEQFF

D gene: TRBD2
clone size: few
J gene: TRBJ2-7
V gene: TRBV7-6
CDR3 DNA: TGTGCCAGCAGCCCACTTGGTAGCGGGAGTGCCAACGAGCAGTACTTC
CDR3 protein: CASSPLGSGSANEQYF

D gene: NA
clone size: NA
J gene: TRBJ2-7
V gene: TRBV2
CDR3 DNA: TGTGCCAGCAGCCACCCCGGAGTCTACGAGCAGTACTTC
CDR3 protein: CASSHPGVYEQYF

D gene: NA
clone size: NA
J gene: TRBJ2-3
V gene: TRBV9
CDR3 DNA: TGTGCCAGCAGCGTAGATCCCCGTGAGCAGAGAGATACGCAGTATTTT
CDR3 protein: CASSVDPREQRDTQYF

D gene: NA
clone size: NA
J gene: TRBJ2-6
V gene: TRBV5-1
CDR3 DNA: TGCGCCAGCAGCGCGGGTGGGGCCAACGTCCTGACTTTC
CDR3 protein: CASSAGGANVLTF

D gene: NA
clone size: NA
J gene: TRBJ1-2
V gene: TRBV20-1
CDR3 DNA: TGCAGTGCTAGAGGGGCTAACTATGGCTACACCTTC
CDR3 protein: CSARGANYGYTF

D gene: NA
clone size: NA
J gene: TRBJ1-1
V gene: TRBV20-1
CDR3 DNA: TGCAGTGCTAAGTCGGGCAGGGACCCCGGTGAAGCTTTCTTT
CDR3 protein: CSAKSGRDPGEAFF

D gene: NA
clone size: NA
J gene: TRBJ1-5
V gene: TRBV20-1
CDR3 DNA: TGCAGTGCTCCGACGGCTCAGCCCCAGCATTTT
CDR3 protein: CSAPTAQPQHF

D gene: TRBD1
clone size: once
J gene: TRBJ1-5
V gene: TRBV7-8
CDR3 DNA: TGTGCCTGCAGCACGACAGGGGTGAGCAATCAGCCCCAGCATTTT
CDR3 protein: CACSTTGVSNQPQHF

D gene: TRBD1
clone size: once
J gene: TRBJ1-1
V gene: TRBV7-8
CDR3 DNA: TGTGCCAGCAGCTTAGGGGACAGGGAGATTTATGAAGCTTTCTTT
CDR3 protein: CASSLGDREIYEAFF

D gene: NA
clone size: few
J gene: TRBJ2-1
V gene: TRBV6-2/TRBV6-3
CDR3 DNA: TGTGCCAGCAGCGGGGGCCTTCTATCCTACAATGAGCAGTTCTTC
CDR3 protein: CASSGGLLSYNEQFF

D gene: NA
clone size: many
J gene: TRBJ2-1
V gene: TRBV5-8
CDR3 DNA: TGTGCCATCCCGGAGGGGGCATATGAGCAGTTCTTC
CDR3 protein: CAIPEGAYEQFF

D gene: NA
clone size: NA
J gene: TRBJ2-7
V gene: TRBV19
CDR3 DNA: TGTGCCAGTAGTATGTACAGATCCTACGAGCAGTACTTC
CDR3 protein: CASSMYRSYEQYF

D gene: NA
clone size: NA
J gene: TRBJ1-5
V gene: TRBV5-1
CDR3 DNA: TGCGCCAGCAGCTTGGGGGAATCACCCCAACATTTT
CDR3 protein: CASSLGESPQHF

D gene: NA
clone size: NA
J gene: TRBJ2-1
V gene: TRBV7-9
CDR3 DNA: TGTGCCAGCAGCTTAGCAGTTGGGGAGTTCTTC
CDR3 protein: CASSLAVGEFF

D gene: NA
clone size: NA
J gene: TRBJ2-5
V gene: TRBV24-1
CDR3 DNA: TGTGCCACCTTAAAACAGGGAGGCGAGACCCAGTACTTC
CDR3 protein: CATLKQGGETQYF

D gene: TRBD1
clone size: NA
J gene: TRBJ1-6
V gene: TRBV7-4
CDR3 DNA: TGTGCCAGTAGTACCGACCCAGGGGGCGAAGGTTCACCCCTCCACTTT
CDR3 protein: CASSTDPGGEGSPLHF

D gene: NA
clone size: NA
J gene: TRBJ1-2
V gene: TRBV7-8
CDR3 DNA: TGTGCCAGCATCCCGGGACTAGCGGTGGGGGCAGCTGGCTACACCTTC
CDR3 protein: CASIPGLAVGAAGYTF

D gene: NA
clone size: NA
J gene: TRBJ2-1
V gene: TRBV7-8
CDR3 DNA: TGTGCCAGCCGGGACATAGCTTCTGAATTCTTC
CDR3 protein: CASRDIASEFF

D gene: NA
clone size: NA
J gene: TRBJ1-1
V gene: TRBV19
CDR3 DNA: TGTGCCAGTAGTAGGGCATTGGGGGGCGTCGCTGAAGCTTTCTTT
CDR3 protein: CASSRALGGVAEAFF

D gene: NA
clone size: NA
J gene: TRBJ2-1
V gene: TRBV4-2
CDR3 DNA: TGTGCCAGCAGCCCACAATTAGGGGAGCTGGGTAATGAGCAGTTCTTC
CDR3 protein: CASSPQLGELGNEQFF

D gene: TRBD2
clone size: NA
J gene: TRBJ2-1
V gene: TRBV14
CDR3 DNA: TGTGCCAGCAGCCGAGGACTAGCGGGAGTGGATGAGCAGTTCTTC
CDR3 protein: CASSRGLAGVDEQFF

D gene: NA
clone size: NA
J gene: TRBJ2-2
V gene: TRBV7-3
CDR3 DNA: TGTGCCCGCAGCGACAGGACCGGGGAGCTGTTTTTT
CDR3 protein: CARSDRTGELFF

D gene: NA
clone size: NA
J gene: TRBJ1-3
V gene: TRBV20-1
CDR3 DNA: TGCAGTGCTAAGTTAGGGGGCTCTGGAAACACCATATATTTT
CDR3 protein: CSAKLGGSGNTIYF

D gene: TRBD2
clone size: NA
J gene: TRBJ2-3
V gene: TRBV7-8
CDR3 DNA: TGTGCCAGCAGTTTGGGACTAGCGGTCTCCACAGATACGCAGTATTTT
CDR3 protein: CASSLGLAVSTDTQYF

D gene: TRBD1
clone size: many
J gene: TRBJ2-5
V gene: TRBV12-3/TRBV12-4
CDR3 DNA: TGTGCCAGCAGTCCCGGGACAGAAGAGACCCAGTACTTC
CDR3 protein: CASSPGTEETQYF

D gene: TRBD2
clone size: NA
J gene: TRBJ2-7
V gene: TRBV20-1
CDR3 DNA: TGCAGTGCCCTGCCGGGGTTAGCGGGAGGTTACGAGCAGTACTTC
CDR3 protein: CSALPGLAGGYEQYF

D gene: NA
clone size: NA
J gene: TRBJ2-3
V gene: TRBV5-1
CDR3 DNA: TGCGCCAGCAGCTTGATTCAAACTAGCACAGATACGCAGTATTTT
CDR3 protein: CASSLIQTSTDTQYF

D gene: NA
clone size: NA
J gene: TRBJ2-2
V gene: TRBV24-1
CDR3 DNA: TGTGCCACCAGTCACCCGGGACAGAACACCGGGGAGCTGTTTTTT
CDR3 protein: CATSHPGQNTGELFF

D gene: TRBD1
clone size: NA
J gene: TRBJ2-1
V gene: TRBV10-3
CDR3 DNA: TGTGCCTCGCGGACAGGGGACCACTACAATGAGCAGTTCTTC
CDR3 protein: CASRTGDHYNEQFF

D gene: NA
clone size: many
J gene: TRBJ2-3
V gene: TRBV7-3
CDR3 DNA: TGTGCCAGCAGCACACCGGACAGAAGCACAGATACGCAGTATTTT
CDR3 protein: CASSTPDRSTDTQYF

D gene: TRBD2
clone size: NA
J gene: TRBJ2-7
V gene: TRBV20-1
CDR3 DNA: TGCAGTGCCCCTGGGGGGGGGGAGAGCTACTACGAGCAGTACTTC
CDR3 protein: CSAPGGGESYYEQYF

D gene: NA
clone size: NA
J gene: TRBJ2-1
V gene: TRBV15
CDR3 DNA: TGTGCCACCAGCAGTCCCGGGAACAATGAGCAGTTCTTC
CDR3 protein: CATSSPGNNEQFF

D gene: NA
clone size: many
J gene: TRBJ2-7
V gene: TRBV5-1
CDR3 DNA: TGCGCCAGCAGCTTACCGGACACTTCCTACGAGCAGTACTTC
CDR3 protein: CASSLPDTSYEQYF

D gene: NA
clone size: NA
J gene: TRBJ2-1
V gene: TRBV29-1
CDR3 DNA: TGCAGCAGTTACGCAGGGGGGCCCTACAATGAGCAGTTCTTC
CDR3 protein: CSSYAGGPYNEQFF

D gene: NA
clone size: few
J gene: TRBJ1-6
V gene: TRBV12-5
CDR3 DNA: TGTGCCAGCAGTCGGGACGGAGATTCACCCCTCCACTTT
CDR3 protein: CASSRDGDSPLHF

D gene: NA
clone size: many
J gene: TRBJ2-3
V gene: TRBV25-1
CDR3 DNA: TGTGCCAGCAGTGACCTAGCGCGCACAGATACGCAGTATTTT
CDR3 protein: CASSDLARTDTQYF

D gene: NA
clone size: NA
J gene: TRBJ1-6
V gene: TRBV7-9
CDR3 DNA: TGTGCCAGCTCCAGGGAAGATAGGCCCCTCCACTTT
CDR3 protein: CASSREDRPLHF

D gene: TRBD1
clone size: many
J gene: TRBJ2-2
V gene: TRBV11-1
CDR3 DNA: TGTGCCAGCAGAAAGACAGGGTCGAACACCGGGGAGCTGTTTTTT
CDR3 protein: CASRKTGSNTGELFF

D gene: NA
clone size: NA
J gene: TRBJ1-1
V gene: TRBV7-2
CDR3 DNA: TGTGCCAGCAGCTTAACGCCCTCGACGGCGGACACTGAAGCTTTCTTT
CDR3 protein: CASSLTPSTADTEAFF

D gene: TRBD1
clone size: NA
J gene: TRBJ1-1
V gene: TRBV20-1
CDR3 DNA: TGCAGTGCTACCTCGGACAGGGGGAACACTGAAGCTTTCTTT
CDR3 protein: CSATSDRGNTEAFF

D gene: TRBD2
clone size: many
J gene: TRBJ2-7
V gene: TRBV15
CDR3 DNA: TGTGCCACCAGCCTTGGGACTAGCGGACCACACTACGAGCAGTACTTC
CDR3 protein: CATSLGTSGPHYEQYF

D gene: TRBD2
clone size: NA
J gene: TRBJ2-5
V gene: TRBV25-1
CDR3 DNA: TGTGCCAGCAGTGAATATGAGCGGGGAGAGACCCAGTACTTC
CDR3 protein: CASSEYERGETQYF

D gene: TRBD1
clone size: NA
J gene: TRBJ2-5
V gene: TRBV5-1
CDR3 DNA: TGCGCCAGCAGCTGGGAGGGACAGGGAAAGACCCAGTACTTC
CDR3 protein: CASSWEGQGKTQYF

D gene: TRBD2
clone size: NA
J gene: TRBJ2-1
V gene: TRBV29-1
CDR3 DNA: TGCAGCCCGGGACTAGCCGGCTACAATGAGCAGTTCTTC
CDR3 protein: CSPGLAGYNEQFF

D gene: NA
clone size: many
J gene: TRBJ2-7
V gene: TRBV7-9
CDR3 DNA: TGTGCCAGCAGCGACAGGTACGAGCAGTACTTC
CDR3 protein: CASSDRYEQYF

D gene: NA
clone size: many
J gene: TRBJ2-7
V gene: TRBV5-8
CDR3 DNA: TGTGCCAGCAGCCCTGAGGTAGCGAGCTACGAGCAGTACTTC
CDR3 protein: CASSPEVASYEQYF

D gene: NA
clone size: NA
J gene: TRBJ1-2
V gene: TRBV20-1
CDR3 DNA: TGCAGTGCTAGAGAGGGGGGAAACTACACCTTC
CDR3 protein: CSAREGGNYTF

D gene: TRBD1
clone size: many
J gene: TRBJ2-3
V gene: TRBV20-1
CDR3 DNA: TGCAGTGCTCCTGCTCGACAGGGTCGACTCGATACAGATACGCAGTATTTT
CDR3 protein: CSAPARQGRLDTDTQYF

D gene: NA
clone size: NA
J gene: TRBJ1-2
V gene: TRBV7-9
CDR3 DNA: TGTGCCAGCACCCGTAGCAGCTACTATGGCTACACCTTC
CDR3 protein: CASTRSSYYGYTF